Listed below are T cell receptor beta chains from one sample, sequenced in a study of shared clonotypes between healthy human individuals. Assay used: immunoSEQ multiplex PCR; TCRdb lists only in-frame clones, some missing. The data show roughly 1.5 million clones, about 98% seen once. Sequences were obtained from naive CD4+ T cells sorted from blood. The origin of the receptors is a man aged 25-40 years in good health. Each CDR3 is given with its conserved first and last residue. Each record gives: CDR3 protein, CDR3 DNA, D gene, V gene, J gene, clone size. The D gene is left open where the match is weak. Clone size is not always given. Where it is, it says once, few, many or a class for expanded clones.

CASSSGASPSYEQYF	TGTGCCAGCAGCTCCGGGGCTAGTCCTTCCTACGAGCAGTACTTC	.	TRBV5-4	TRBJ2-7	.
CASGTGAFNYEQYF	TGCGCCAGCGGGACAGGGGCTTTTAACTACGAGCAGTACTTC	TRBD1	TRBV5-1	TRBJ2-7	.
CAWSLLAGSPGANVLTF	TGTGCCTGGAGTTTACTAGCGGGTAGCCCTGGGGCCAACGTCCTGACTTTC	TRBD2	TRBV30	TRBJ2-6	.
CASSVDVRGEQYF	TGTGCCAGCAGCGTAGACGTCCGGGGCGAGCAGTACTTC	.	TRBV9	TRBJ2-7	.
CASSQGSENTGELFF	TGTGCCAGCAGCCAAGGGTCGGAGAACACCGGGGAGCTGTTTTTT	.	TRBV14	TRBJ2-2	.
CASSPPGSYEQYF	TGTGCCAGCAGCCCCCCAGGCTCCTACGAGCAGTACTTC	.	TRBV7-8	TRBJ2-7	.
CASSLRQVFTDTQYF	TGCGCCAGCAGCTTAAGGCAGGTTTTCACAGATACGCAGTATTTT	.	TRBV5-1	TRBJ2-3	.
CASRPTGRTYEQYF	TGCGCCAGCAGACCTACAGGCCGGACCTACGAGCAGTACTTC	.	TRBV5-1	TRBJ2-7	.
CASSIRQGANTGELFF	TGTGCCAGCAGCATAAGACAGGGGGCGAACACCGGGGAGCTGTTTTTT	TRBD1	TRBV11-3	TRBJ2-2	once
CASSWGQGYYSNQPQHF	TGTGCCAGTTCATGGGGACAGGGATACTATAGCAATCAGCCCCAGCATTTT	TRBD1	TRBV19	TRBJ1-5	.
CASSLGGIKQETQYF	TGTGCCAGCAGCCTAGGGGGTATTAAACAAGAGACCCAGTACTTC	.	TRBV5-4	TRBJ2-5	.
CASSARQGGYNQPQHF	TGTGCCAGCAGTGCCCGACAGGGAGGTTACAATCAGCCCCAGCATTTT	TRBD1	TRBV6-1	TRBJ1-5	.
CASSPVSGSGTDTQYF	TGTGCCAGCTCACCTGTTAGCGGGAGTGGCACAGATACGCAGTATTTT	TRBD2	TRBV18	TRBJ2-3	.
CASSQAGELFF	TGTGCCAGCAGTCAGGCTGGGGAGCTGTTTTTT	.	TRBV11-3	TRBJ2-2	.
CASSEGGRSEQFF	TGTGCCAGCAGTGAAGGCGGGAGGAGTGAGCAGTTCTTC	TRBD2	TRBV6-4	TRBJ2-1	.
CSADGNYGYTF	TGCAGCGCGGACGGGAACTATGGCTACACCTTC	.	TRBV29-1	TRBJ1-2	.
CASSVLAGGAREQFF	TGTGCCAGCAGCGTACTAGCGGGAGGTGCAAGGGAGCAGTTCTTC	TRBD2	TRBV6-6	TRBJ2-1	.
CAISYTGGDDYGYTF	TGTGCCATCAGCTACACAGGGGGCGACGACTATGGCTACACCTTC	TRBD1	TRBV10-3	TRBJ1-2	.
CASSLAGTEAFF	TGTGCCAGCAGCTTGGCGGGGACTGAAGCTTTCTTT	.	TRBV7-8	TRBJ1-1	.
CASSTGQGNYGYTF	TGTGCCAGCAGCACGGGACAGGGTAACTATGGCTACACCTTC	TRBD1	TRBV9	TRBJ1-2	once
CASSLFPNYGYTF	TGCGCCAGCAGCTTGTTCCCCAACTATGGCTACACCTTC	.	TRBV5-1	TRBJ1-2	.
CASSRRLHGSGANVLTF	TGTGCCAGCAGCCGTCGGTTGCATGGGTCTGGGGCCAACGTCCTGACTTTC	.	TRBV2	TRBJ2-6	.
CASSEGWSYEQYF	TGTGCCAGCAGTGAAGGCTGGAGCTACGAGCAGTACTTC	.	TRBV2	TRBJ2-7	.
CASSLISGRLGYEQYF	TGTGCCAGCAGCCTTATAAGCGGGAGACTCGGCTACGAGCAGTACTTC	TRBD2	TRBV7-9	TRBJ2-7	.
CASSLGGGQQTYEQYF	TGCGCCAGCAGCTTGGGTGGGGGGCAACAGACCTACGAGCAGTACTTC	.	TRBV5-1	TRBJ2-7	.
CAFQPRTGSQETQYF	TGTGCCTTCCAACCCCGAACAGGGAGCCAAGAGACCCAGTACTTC	.	TRBV7-9	TRBJ2-5	.
CASSEGTGPTDTQYF	TGTGCCAGCAGTGAAGGGACAGGGCCCACAGATACGCAGTATTTT	TRBD1	TRBV6-1	TRBJ2-3	.
CASSDGLAGDREQFF	TGTGCCAGCAGTGACGGACTAGCGGGAGACCGTGAGCAGTTCTTC	TRBD2	TRBV6-4	TRBJ2-1	.
CASSPRAGEGTEAFF	TGTGCCAGCTCACCCCGAGCGGGCGAGGGCACTGAAGCTTTCTTT	.	TRBV18	TRBJ1-1	.
CASSFSNRPQHF	TGTGCCAGCAGCTTTTCGAATCGACCCCAGCATTTT	.	TRBV7-9	TRBJ1-5	.
CASGVYGTYNEQFF	TGCGCCAGCGGGGTTTATGGAACCTACAATGAGCAGTTCTTC	.	TRBV5-1	TRBJ2-1	.
CASSQPGLRNTGELFF	TGTGCCAGCTCGCAACCGGGACTTCGGAACACCGGGGAGCTGTTTTTT	.	TRBV28	TRBJ2-2	.
CASSGEGGLQPQHF	TGTGCCAGCTCGGGGGAAGGGGGCCTTCAGCCCCAGCATTTT	TRBD1	TRBV18	TRBJ1-5	.
CASSLLGTGSNQPQHF	TGTGCCAGCAGTTTATTAGGAACAGGTAGCAATCAGCCCCAGCATTTT	.	TRBV28	TRBJ1-5	once
CASSFGLLGQMTTYEQYF	TGCGCCAGCAGCTTTGGCCTCTTGGGACAGATGACGACCTACGAGCAGTACTTC	TRBD1	TRBV5-1	TRBJ2-7	.
CASSQGRLAGGLDEQFF	TGCGCCAGCAGCCAAGGACGGCTAGCGGGAGGATTGGATGAGCAGTTCTTC	TRBD2	TRBV4-1	TRBJ2-1	once
CASSQARANEKLFF	TGTGCCAGCAGCCAGGCACGGGCTAATGAAAAACTGTTTTTT	.	TRBV7-9	TRBJ1-4	.
CASSLNRRGLPYNEQFF	TGTGCCAGCAGCCTAAACAGGAGAGGCTTACCCTACAATGAGCAGTTCTTC	.	TRBV14	TRBJ2-1	.
CASKPLGSVTYNEQFF	TGTGCCAGCAAGCCATTAGGTAGTGTAACCTACAATGAGCAGTTCTTC	.	TRBV5-5	TRBJ2-1	once
CASSPRNPREKIGELFF	TGTGCCAGCTCACCTCGGAATCCGAGGGAGAAGATCGGGGAGCTGTTTTTT	.	TRBV18	TRBJ2-2	.
CASSGQDNQPQHF	TGTGCCAGCAGCGGACAGGACAATCAGCCCCAGCATTTT	TRBD1	TRBV6-5	TRBJ1-5	.
CASNDRVNTGDTQYF	TGCGCCAGCAACGACAGGGTCAATACAGGAGATACGCAGTATTTT	TRBD1	TRBV10-2	TRBJ2-3	.
CASRLGGEYEQYF	TGTGCCAGCAGGTTGGGGGGGGAGTACGAGCAGTACTTC	TRBD2	TRBV27	TRBJ2-7	.
CSVEAGADTQYF	TGCAGCGTTGAAGCGGGGGCCGATACGCAGTATTTT	.	TRBV29-1	TRBJ2-3	.
CASSLLGLAGGQKWAGELFF	TGTGCCAGCTCTCTTTTGGGACTAGCGGGGGGCCAGAAGTGGGCCGGGGAGCTGTTTTTT	TRBD2	TRBV9	TRBJ2-2	.
CASRRVADYEQYF	TGTGCCAGCAGGAGGGTAGCGGACTACGAGCAGTACTTC	.	TRBV2	TRBJ2-7	.
CASSLERRNTIYF	TGTGCCAGCAGCTTAGAGAGGAGAAACACCATATATTTT	.	TRBV7-8	TRBJ1-3	.
CASSVDPLRGEKLFF	TGTGCCAGCAGCGTAGACCCGCTTCGAGGTGAAAAACTGTTTTTT	.	TRBV9	TRBJ1-4	.
CASSEVAYEQYF	TGTGCCAGCAGTGAAGTGGCCTACGAGCAGTACTTC	.	TRBV2	TRBJ2-7	.